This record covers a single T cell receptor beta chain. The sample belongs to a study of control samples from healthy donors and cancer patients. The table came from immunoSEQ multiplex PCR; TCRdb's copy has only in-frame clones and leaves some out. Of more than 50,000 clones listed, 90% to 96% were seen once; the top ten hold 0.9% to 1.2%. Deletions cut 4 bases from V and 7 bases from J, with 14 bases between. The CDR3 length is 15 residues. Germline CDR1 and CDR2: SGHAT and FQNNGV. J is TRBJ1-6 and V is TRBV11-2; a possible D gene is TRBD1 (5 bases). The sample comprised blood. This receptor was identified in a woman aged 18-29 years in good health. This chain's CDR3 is CASSSEGRLNSPLHF. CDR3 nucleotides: TGTGCCAGCAGCTCCGAGGGACGGTTAAATTCACCCCTCCACTTT.